These T cell receptor beta chains were read from a single sample in a study of blood T cell repertoires in COVID-19. Assay: immunoSEQ multiplex PCR; the TCRdb copy retains only in-frame clones and omits some. The table lists about 120,000 clones, roughly 89% of them singletons. Input material: peripheral blood. The origin of the receptors is a woman aged 60-70 years with COVID-19, enrolled during active disease. CDR3s include the opening cysteine and the closing phenylalanine or tryptophan. The order of the fields is clone size, D gene, V gene, J gene, CDR3 protein, CDR3 DNA. The D gene is left open where the match is weak. Clone size, where shown, is once, few, many, or a class for clones that have expanded.

abundance: .
d_gene: TRBD1
v_gene: TRBV20-1
j_gene: TRBJ1-4
CDR3aa: CSAATGGKLFF
CDR3nt: TGCAGTGCCGCGACAGGGGGAAAACTGTTTTTT

abundance: .
d_gene: .
v_gene: TRBV27
j_gene: TRBJ2-7
CDR3aa: CASSLKWGGAYEQYF
CDR3nt: TGTGCCAGCAGTTTAAAGTGGGGGGGCGCGTACGAGCAGTACTTC

abundance: .
d_gene: TRBD2
v_gene: TRBV5-1
j_gene: TRBJ2-3
CDR3aa: CASSLGTSGDTDTQYF
CDR3nt: TGCGCCAGCAGCTTGGGGACTAGCGGCGACACAGATACGCAGTATTTT

abundance: .
d_gene: .
v_gene: TRBV30
j_gene: TRBJ2-2
CDR3aa: CAHQGGNTGELFF
CDR3nt: TGTGCCCACCAGGGAGGGAACACCGGGGAGCTGTTTTTT

abundance: .
d_gene: TRBD2
v_gene: TRBV24-1
j_gene: TRBJ2-1
CDR3aa: CATSAGLAVSYNEQFF
CDR3nt: TGTGCCACCAGTGCGGGACTAGCGGTCTCCTACAATGAGCAGTTCTTC

abundance: .
d_gene: TRBD1
v_gene: TRBV7-2
j_gene: TRBJ1-1
CDR3aa: CASRPQGAKTEAFF
CDR3nt: TGTGCCAGCAGGCCACAGGGGGCTAAAACTGAAGCTTTCTTT

abundance: .
d_gene: TRBD1
v_gene: TRBV7-2
j_gene: TRBJ1-1
CDR3aa: CASSIQGANTEAFF
CDR3nt: TGTGCCAGCAGCATACAGGGGGCGAACACTGAAGCTTTCTTT

abundance: few
d_gene: .
v_gene: TRBV19
j_gene: TRBJ1-5
CDR3aa: CASSTNDRSNQPQHF
CDR3nt: TGTGCCAGTAGTACCAACGACAGGAGCAATCAGCCCCAGCATTTT

abundance: .
d_gene: .
v_gene: TRBV3-1/TRBV3-2
j_gene: TRBJ2-7
CDR3aa: CASSQARGTVYFYEQYF
CDR3nt: TGTGCCAGCAGCCAAGCACGCGGGACAGTTTACTTCTACGAGCAGTACTTC

abundance: few
d_gene: .
v_gene: TRBV6-4
j_gene: TRBJ2-1
CDR3aa: CASSDSAGSYNEQFF
CDR3nt: TGTGCCAGCAGTGACTCTGCGGGCTCCTACAATGAGCAGTTCTTC

abundance: .
d_gene: .
v_gene: TRBV27
j_gene: TRBJ2-7
CDR3aa: CASGQRGGSYEQYF
CDR3nt: TGTGCCAGCGGACAGAGGGGGGGCTCCTACGAGCAGTACTTC

abundance: once
d_gene: TRBD1
v_gene: TRBV10-3
j_gene: TRBJ2-2
CDR3aa: CAISGQGETGELFF
CDR3nt: TGTGCCATCAGTGGGCAGGGGGAGACCGGGGAGCTGTTTTTT

abundance: few
d_gene: .
v_gene: TRBV6-2/TRBV6-3
j_gene: TRBJ1-2
CDR3aa: CASSPPQETNYGYTF
CDR3nt: TGTGCCAGCAGCCCACCCCAGGAAACTAACTATGGCTACACCTTC

abundance: once
d_gene: .
v_gene: TRBV3-1/TRBV3-2
j_gene: TRBJ1-1
CDR3aa: CASSLLPPGSNTEAFF
CDR3nt: TGTGCCAGCAGCCTTCTACCCCCCGGGTCGAACACTGAAGCTTTCTTT

abundance: .
d_gene: TRBD1
v_gene: TRBV6-6
j_gene: TRBJ1-4
CDR3aa: CASSYSQTGGFEKLFF
CDR3nt: TGTGCCAGCAGTTACTCGCAGACAGGGGGCTTTGAAAAACTGTTTTTT

abundance: once
d_gene: TRBD1
v_gene: TRBV5-5
j_gene: TRBJ2-5
CDR3aa: CASSLTGGRETQYF
CDR3nt: TGTGCCAGCAGCTTGACAGGGGGCCGAGAGACCCAGTACTTC

abundance: once
d_gene: TRBD1
v_gene: TRBV27
j_gene: TRBJ2-7
CDR3aa: CASKPGGYSYEQYF
CDR3nt: TGTGCCAGCAAACCAGGGGGTTACTCTTACGAGCAGTACTTC

abundance: .
d_gene: .
v_gene: TRBV10-3
j_gene: TRBJ2-2
CDR3aa: CAISGGIGTGELFF
CDR3nt: TGTGCCATCAGCGGCGGGATCGGGACCGGGGAGCTGTTTTTT

abundance: .
d_gene: .
v_gene: TRBV3-1/TRBV3-2
j_gene: TRBJ2-1
CDR3aa: CASSQDPGVGYNEQFF
CDR3nt: TGTGCCAGCAGCCAAGATCCCGGGGTTGGATACAATGAGCAGTTCTTC

abundance: .
d_gene: .
v_gene: TRBV13
j_gene: TRBJ1-1
CDR3aa: CASSSLPETEAFF
CDR3nt: TGTGCCAGCAGCTCACTACCGGAAACTGAAGCTTTCTTT

abundance: .
d_gene: .
v_gene: TRBV29-1
j_gene: TRBJ1-1
CDR3aa: CSVVGVSDTEAFF
CDR3nt: TGCAGCGTTGTCGGAGTCAGTGACACTGAAGCTTTCTTT

abundance: .
d_gene: TRBD1
v_gene: TRBV27
j_gene: TRBJ1-4
CDR3aa: CASRRQGRPREKLFF
CDR3nt: TGTGCCAGCAGGCGACAGGGGCGGCCTCGAGAAAAACTGTTTTTT

abundance: few
d_gene: TRBD1
v_gene: TRBV9
j_gene: TRBJ2-7
CDR3aa: CASSGRTGTAGYEQYF
CDR3nt: TGTGCCAGCAGCGGCCGAACCGGGACAGCCGGCTACGAGCAGTACTTC

abundance: .
d_gene: .
v_gene: TRBV3-1/TRBV3-2
j_gene: TRBJ1-6
CDR3aa: CASSRGPGTPYSYNSPLHF
CDR3nt: TGTGCCAGCAGCCGCGGACCCGGGACACCGTACTCCTATAATTCACCCCTCCACTTT

abundance: .
d_gene: .
v_gene: TRBV7-9
j_gene: TRBJ1-4
CDR3aa: CASSLPGINEKLFF
CDR3nt: TGTGCCAGCAGCTTACCGGGGATTAATGAAAAACTGTTTTTT

abundance: .
d_gene: TRBD2
v_gene: TRBV27
j_gene: TRBJ2-7
CDR3aa: CASSLGGVLREQYF
CDR3nt: TGTGCCAGCAGTTTGGGGGGGGTACTGAGGGAGCAGTACTTC

abundance: once
d_gene: TRBD1
v_gene: TRBV6-5
j_gene: TRBJ2-1
CDR3aa: CASRQGTYNEQFF
CDR3nt: TGTGCCAGCAGACAGGGGACCTACAATGAGCAGTTCTTC

abundance: .
d_gene: TRBD2
v_gene: TRBV6-5
j_gene: TRBJ2-7
CDR3aa: CASSYSASGTYEQYF
CDR3nt: TGTGCCAGCAGTTACTCAGCTAGCGGAACCTACGAGCAGTACTTC

abundance: .
d_gene: TRBD1
v_gene: TRBV4-3
j_gene: TRBJ1-1
CDR3aa: CASSQVTGAMNTEAFF
CDR3nt: TGCGCCAGCAGCCAAGTCACAGGGGCTATGAACACTGAAGCTTTCTTT

abundance: .
d_gene: .
v_gene: TRBV5-5
j_gene: TRBJ1-3
CDR3aa: CASSLRSSGNTIYF
CDR3nt: TGTGCCAGCAGCTTGAGGAGCTCTGGAAACACCATATATTTT

abundance: .
d_gene: TRBD1
v_gene: TRBV9
j_gene: TRBJ1-4
CDR3aa: CASSATGQTNEKLFF
CDR3nt: TGTGCCAGCAGCGCTACGGGACAGACTAATGAAAAACTGTTTTTT

abundance: .
d_gene: TRBD2
v_gene: TRBV13
j_gene: TRBJ2-1
CDR3aa: CASSYTSGPGSYNEQFF
CDR3nt: TGTGCCAGCAGCTATACTAGCGGGCCAGGCTCCTACAATGAGCAGTTCTTC

abundance: .
d_gene: .
v_gene: TRBV12-3/TRBV12-4
j_gene: TRBJ1-1
CDR3aa: CASSFGGNTEAFF
CDR3nt: TGTGCCAGCAGTTTCGGGGGGAACACTGAAGCTTTCTTT

abundance: .
d_gene: .
v_gene: TRBV30
j_gene: TRBJ1-2
CDR3aa: CAWTSGYGYTF
CDR3nt: TGTGCCTGGACCTCGGGCTATGGCTACACCTTC

abundance: .
d_gene: .
v_gene: TRBV6-5
j_gene: TRBJ1-5
CDR3aa: CASSFLRDSNQPQHF
CDR3nt: TGTGCCAGCAGTTTTTTGCGGGATAGCAATCAGCCCCAGCATTTT

abundance: .
d_gene: .
v_gene: TRBV3-1/TRBV3-2
j_gene: TRBJ2-5
CDR3aa: CASSQLQGTQYF
CDR3nt: TGTGCCAGCAGCCAGCTTCAGGGGACCCAGTACTTC

abundance: .
d_gene: .
v_gene: TRBV3-1/TRBV3-2
j_gene: TRBJ1-3
CDR3aa: CASSQFTTTRGGNTIYF
CDR3nt: TGTGCCAGCAGCCAATTCACAACCACGAGAGGGGGAAACACCATATATTTT

abundance: .
d_gene: .
v_gene: TRBV11-2
j_gene: TRBJ2-3
CDR3aa: CASSFIGGRTDTQYF
CDR3nt: TGTGCCAGCAGCTTCATCGGGGGGCGCACAGATACGCAGTATTTT

abundance: .
d_gene: .
v_gene: TRBV9
j_gene: TRBJ1-2
CDR3aa: CASSVADRGYYGYTF
CDR3nt: TGTGCCAGCAGCGTAGCTGATCGGGGTTACTATGGCTACACCTTC

abundance: .
d_gene: .
v_gene: TRBV11-2
j_gene: TRBJ1-6
CDR3aa: CASSPSGKYNSPLHF
CDR3nt: TGTGCCAGCAGCCCCTCGGGGAAGTATAATTCACCCCTCCACTTT

abundance: once
d_gene: .
v_gene: TRBV5-6
j_gene: TRBJ2-7
CDR3aa: CASSFRGGYEQYF
CDR3nt: TGTGCCAGCAGCTTCAGGGGCGGCTACGAGCAGTACTTC

abundance: .
d_gene: TRBD2
v_gene: TRBV15
j_gene: TRBJ2-1
CDR3aa: CATSRQRGGNEQFF
CDR3nt: TGTGCCACCAGCAGACAGCGGGGAGGAAATGAGCAGTTCTTC

abundance: .
d_gene: .
v_gene: TRBV6-5
j_gene: TRBJ1-2
CDR3aa: CASTYAPNYGYTF
CDR3nt: TGTGCCAGCACCTATGCCCCGAACTATGGCTACACCTTC

abundance: .
d_gene: .
v_gene: TRBV5-1
j_gene: TRBJ1-1
CDR3aa: CASSLEEYSEHTEAFF
CDR3nt: TGCGCCAGCAGCTTGGAGGAATACAGTGAACATACTGAAGCTTTCTTT

abundance: .
d_gene: TRBD1
v_gene: TRBV5-1
j_gene: TRBJ1-1
CDR3aa: CASSLGGTGNTEAFF
CDR3nt: TGCGCCAGCAGCTTAGGAGGGACAGGGAACACTGAAGCTTTCTTT

abundance: .
d_gene: TRBD2
v_gene: TRBV3-1/TRBV3-2
j_gene: TRBJ2-2
CDR3aa: CASSQARAGGPTGELFF
CDR3nt: TGTGCCAGCAGCCAAGCCCGAGCGGGGGGGCCTACCGGGGAGCTGTTTTTT

abundance: .
d_gene: TRBD1
v_gene: TRBV7-6
j_gene: TRBJ1-2
CDR3aa: CASSLEGALGYGYTF
CDR3nt: TGTGCCAGCAGCTTAGAGGGGGCGCTCGGCTATGGCTACACCTTC

abundance: .
d_gene: TRBD2
v_gene: TRBV2
j_gene: TRBJ2-1
CDR3aa: CASGRTSGSYNEQFF
CDR3nt: TGTGCCAGCGGGAGAACTAGCGGCTCCTACAATGAGCAGTTCTTC

abundance: .
d_gene: .
v_gene: TRBV11-2
j_gene: TRBJ2-1
CDR3aa: CASSLAGVIGNEQFF
CDR3nt: TGTGCCAGCAGCTTAGCGGGGGTAATAGGAAATGAGCAGTTCTTC

abundance: .
d_gene: .
v_gene: TRBV7-2
j_gene: TRBJ2-7
CDR3aa: CASSLVVGGHYEQYF
CDR3nt: TGTGCCAGCAGCTTAGTTGTGGGCGGACACTACGAGCAGTACTTC

abundance: .
d_gene: .
v_gene: TRBV7-9
j_gene: TRBJ2-3
CDR3aa: CASSLAADLIDTQYF
CDR3nt: TGTGCCAGCAGCTTAGCTGCGGATTTGATAGATACGCAGTATTTT

abundance: .
d_gene: TRBD1
v_gene: TRBV3-1/TRBV3-2
j_gene: TRBJ2-3
CDR3aa: CASSQNTGGTDTQYF
CDR3nt: TGTGCCAGCAGCCAAAATACAGGGGGCACAGATACGCAGTATTTT

abundance: .
d_gene: .
v_gene: TRBV7-2
j_gene: TRBJ1-5
CDR3aa: CASSRDGGSVEPQHF
CDR3nt: TGTGCCAGCAGCCGGGACGGCGGGAGTGTGGAGCCCCAGCATTTT

abundance: .
d_gene: .
v_gene: TRBV7-2
j_gene: TRBJ1-2
CDR3aa: CASSSGTQTLWRLGYTF
CDR3nt: TGTGCCAGCAGCTCCGGGACACAGACGTTGTGGCGATTAGGCTACACCTTC

abundance: .
d_gene: .
v_gene: TRBV9
j_gene: TRBJ2-2
CDR3aa: CASSVSSVTGELFF
CDR3nt: TGTGCCAGCAGCGTATCCTCGGTCACCGGGGAGCTGTTTTTT